The 10 T cell receptor beta chains below were found in one sample sequenced in a study of long-term antiretroviral therapy in people with HIV. Survey-level immunoSEQ v3.0 assays were run. Sequencing used immunoSEQ multiplex PCR; TCRdb keeps in-frame clones, though not all of them. The data show roughly 17,000 clones, around 96% seen once. The specimen was unsorted PBMCs, collected less than 11 years after starting antiretroviral therapy. Receptor source: a man aged 25 to 45 with HIV.

Only a few counts were recorded for this clone. The chain has TRBV28 and TRBJ2-1; TRBD1 aligns across 11 bases. The V gene's germline CDR1 is MDHEN and CDR2 SYDVKM. This CDR3 contains 16 residues. The V segment lost 5 bases and the J segment 9 bases; nucleotides outside the gene matches: 12. The CDR3 nucleotides read TGTGCCAGCAGTCGCCCTGTGGGACAGGGGGGCGTTGAGCAGTTCTTC. It is translated as CASSRPVGQGGVEQFF.

In this sample, this clone turned up a few times. J is TRBJ1-5 and V is TRBV2; a weak D match, TRBD1 (6 bases). The CDR3 is made up of 13 amino acids. The germline V gene encodes CDR1 SNHLY and CDR2 FYNNEI. V shed 5 bases and J shed 9 bases, with 14 bases lying between them. CDR3 protein: CASSSGGGRPQHF. The CDR3 coding sequence is TGTGCCAGCAGTAGCGGAGGGGGTCGGCCCCAGCATTTT. Full variable domain (outside the CDR3, taken from reference TRBV2 and TRBJ1-5): EPEVTQTPSHQVTQMGQEVILRCVPISNHLYFYWYRQILGQKVEFLVSFYNNEISEKSEIFDDQFSVERPDGSNFTLKIRSTKLEDSAMYFCASSSGGGRPQHFGDGTRLSIL.

This chain links TRBV30 with TRBJ2-5; D call uncertain. Germline CDR1 and CDR2: GTSNPN and SVGIG (reference sequence). The ends were cut back, 2 bases at V and 3 bases at J, with 10 bases in the middle. CDR3 length: 13 amino acids. CDR3 in amino acids: CAWSIFAKETQYF. For the CDR3, the DNA is TGTGCCTGGAGTATCTTCGCTAAAGAGACCCAGTACTTC.

The genes are TRBV12-5 and TRBJ1-1, with 9 bases that match TRBD1. Germline CDR1 is LGHNT and CDR2 is FRNRAP. The CDR3 covers 16 residues. After removal of 1 base from V and 1 base from J, the junction contained 4 bases not matched to a gene. CDR3: CASGLGPGQGNTEAFF. CDR3 nucleotide sequence: TGTGCTAGTGGTTTGGGACCGGGACAGGGGAACACTGAAGCTTTCTTT.

V usage is TRBV28 and J usage is TRBJ2-3; maybe TRBD2 (5 bases). CDR3 size: 12 residues. Germline V gene data show CDR1 as MDHEN and CDR2 as SYDVKM. V was clipped by 5 bases and J by 9 bases, with 12 bases between them. The DNA of the CDR3 is TGTGCCAGCAGTATAACTAGAGGCACGCAGTATTTT. Its translation is CASSITRGTQYF.

This clone came up a few times. This chain connects TRBV28 to TRBJ2-3; D gene ambiguous. Germline-derived CDR1 and CDR2 are MDHEN and SYDVKM. V gave up 3 bases and J gave up 10 bases, with 8 bases separating them. The CDR3 has 11 residues. This CDR3 is CASSFSRSQYF. Here the CDR3 DNA reads TGTGCCAGCAGTTTCTCACGGTCGCAGTATTTT.

The V and J genes are TRBV7-2 and TRBJ1-2; TRBD1 is a possible D gene (6 bases). CDR3 length equals 14 residues. Germline V gene data show CDR1 as SGHTA and CDR2 as FQGNSA. V was pared by 5 bases and J by 5 bases, with 15 bases between. This CDR3 reads CASSPRGGGYGYTF. In nucleotides, the CDR3 is TGTGCCAGCAGCCCCAGGGGAGGGGGGTATGGCTACACCTTC.

This clone was seen more than once but under ten times. The chain recombines TRBV10-3 with TRBJ2-1, with TRBD2 matching 7 bases. The CDR3 extends over 17 amino acids. Germline V gives CDR1 ENHRY, CDR2 SYGVKD. V lost 0 bases and J lost 3; bases outside the gene matches: 8. The CDR3 sequence: CAISESGASGDYNEQFF. The CDR3 region has the DNA TGTGCCATCAGTGAGTCTGGGGCCAGCGGGGACTACAATGAGCAGTTCTTC.

The V gene is TRBV6-1, the J gene TRBJ1-2; possibly TRBD1 for D (5 bases). Trimming left V 0 bases short and J 5 bases short, with 13 bases between. The germline CDR1 and CDR2 sequences are MNHNS and SASEGT. The CDR3 has 15 residues. This CDR3 is CASSEALQGVYGYTF. CDR3 DNA sequence: TGTGCCAGCAGTGAAGCGCTTCAAGGGGTATATGGCTACACCTTC.

This chain connects TRBV12-5 to TRBJ2-1; D is perhaps TRBD2 (7 bases). This CDR3 contains 16 residues. Germline CDR1 LGHNT, CDR2 FRNRAP. The ends were cut back, 5 bases at V and 0 bases at J, with 14 bases in the middle. CDR3 sequence reads: CASGPIAGASYNEQFF. For the CDR3, the DNA is TGTGCTAGTGGTCCGATCGCGGGGGCCTCCTACAATGAGCAGTTCTTC.